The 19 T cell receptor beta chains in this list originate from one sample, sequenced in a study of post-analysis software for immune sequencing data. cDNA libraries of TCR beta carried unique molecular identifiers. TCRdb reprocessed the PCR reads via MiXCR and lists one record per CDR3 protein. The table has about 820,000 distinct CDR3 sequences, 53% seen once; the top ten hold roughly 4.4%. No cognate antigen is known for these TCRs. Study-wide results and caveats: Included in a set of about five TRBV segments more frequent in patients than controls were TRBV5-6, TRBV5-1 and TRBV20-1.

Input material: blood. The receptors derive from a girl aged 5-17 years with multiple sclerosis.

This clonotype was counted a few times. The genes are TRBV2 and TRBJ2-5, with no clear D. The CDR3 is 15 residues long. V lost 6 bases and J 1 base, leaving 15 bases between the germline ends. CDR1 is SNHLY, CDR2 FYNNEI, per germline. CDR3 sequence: CASRGSQIAQETQYF. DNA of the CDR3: TGTGCCAGCAGGGGTAGCCAGATTGCCCAAGAGACCCAGTACTTC.

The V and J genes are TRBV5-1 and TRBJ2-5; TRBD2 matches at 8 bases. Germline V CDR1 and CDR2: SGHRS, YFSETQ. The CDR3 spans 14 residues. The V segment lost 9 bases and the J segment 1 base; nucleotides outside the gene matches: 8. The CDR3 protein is CATARRGGQETQYF. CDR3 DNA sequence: TGCGCCACCGCCAGACGGGGGGGCCAAGAGACCCAGTACTTC.

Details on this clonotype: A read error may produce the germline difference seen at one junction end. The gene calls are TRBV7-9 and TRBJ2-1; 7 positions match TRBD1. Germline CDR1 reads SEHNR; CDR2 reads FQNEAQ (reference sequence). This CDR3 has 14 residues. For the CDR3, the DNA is TGTGCCAGCAGCTTAGCGGGGGACAGCAATAAGCAGTTCTTC. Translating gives CASSLAGDSNKQFF.

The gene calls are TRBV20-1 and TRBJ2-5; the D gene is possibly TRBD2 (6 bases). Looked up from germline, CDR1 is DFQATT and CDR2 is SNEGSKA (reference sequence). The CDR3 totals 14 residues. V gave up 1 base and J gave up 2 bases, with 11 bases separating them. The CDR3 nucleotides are TGCAGTGCTAGAGCCGGGAGAGGGCAAGAGACCCAGTACTTC. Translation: CSARAGRGQETQYF.

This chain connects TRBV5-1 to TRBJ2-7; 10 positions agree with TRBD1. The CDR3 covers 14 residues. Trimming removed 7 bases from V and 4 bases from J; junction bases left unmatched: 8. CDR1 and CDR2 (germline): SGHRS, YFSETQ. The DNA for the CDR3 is TGCGCCAGCGCCCACTTGGGACAGGGGTACGAGCAGTACTTC. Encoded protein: CASAHLGQGYEQYF.

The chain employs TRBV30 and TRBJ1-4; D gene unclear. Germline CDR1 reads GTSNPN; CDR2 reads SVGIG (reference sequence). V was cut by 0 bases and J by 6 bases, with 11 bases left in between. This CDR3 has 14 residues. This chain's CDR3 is CAWSVLLGDEKLFF. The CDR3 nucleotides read TGTGCCTGGAGTGTACTCCTCGGAGATGAAAAACTGTTTTTT.

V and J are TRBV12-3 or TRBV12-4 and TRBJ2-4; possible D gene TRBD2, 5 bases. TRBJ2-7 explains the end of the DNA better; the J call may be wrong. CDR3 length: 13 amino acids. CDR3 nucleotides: TGTGCCAGCACCATGGGGAGAGGTTACGAGCAGTACTTC. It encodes CASTMGRGYEQYF.

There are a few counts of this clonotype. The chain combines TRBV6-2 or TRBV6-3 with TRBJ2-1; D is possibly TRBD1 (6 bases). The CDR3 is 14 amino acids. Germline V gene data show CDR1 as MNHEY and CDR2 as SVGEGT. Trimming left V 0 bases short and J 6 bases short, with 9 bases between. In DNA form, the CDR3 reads TGTGCCAGCAGTTACTCCACAGGGAGCAATGAGCAGTTCTTC. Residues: CASSYSTGSNEQFF.

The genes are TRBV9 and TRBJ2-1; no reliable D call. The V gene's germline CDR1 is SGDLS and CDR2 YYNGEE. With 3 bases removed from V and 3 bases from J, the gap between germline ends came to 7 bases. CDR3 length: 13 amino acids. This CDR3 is CASSAYDYNEQFF. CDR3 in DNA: TGTGCCAGCAGCGCCTACGACTACAATGAGCAGTTCTTC.

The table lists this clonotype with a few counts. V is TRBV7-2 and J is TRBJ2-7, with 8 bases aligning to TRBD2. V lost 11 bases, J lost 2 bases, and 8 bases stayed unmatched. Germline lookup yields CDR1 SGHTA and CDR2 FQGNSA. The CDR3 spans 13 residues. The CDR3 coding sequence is TGTGCCTCTCAGACGGGGGGGCCCTACGAGCAGTACTTC. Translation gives CASQTGGPYEQYF.

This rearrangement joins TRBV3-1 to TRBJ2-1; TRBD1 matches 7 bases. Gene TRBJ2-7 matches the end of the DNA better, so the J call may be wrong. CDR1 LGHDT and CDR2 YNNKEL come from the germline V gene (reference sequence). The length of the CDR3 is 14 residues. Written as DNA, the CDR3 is TGTGCCAGCAGCCAAGCCTGGGACAGCTACGAGCAGTACTTC. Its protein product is CASSQAWDSYEQYF.

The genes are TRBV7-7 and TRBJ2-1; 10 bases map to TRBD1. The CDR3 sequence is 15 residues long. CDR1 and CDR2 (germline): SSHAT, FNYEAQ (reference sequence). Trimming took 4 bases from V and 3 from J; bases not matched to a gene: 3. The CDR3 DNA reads TGTGCCAGCAGCTCCGGACAGGGGGACTACAATGAGCAGTTCTTC. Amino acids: CASSSGQGDYNEQFF.

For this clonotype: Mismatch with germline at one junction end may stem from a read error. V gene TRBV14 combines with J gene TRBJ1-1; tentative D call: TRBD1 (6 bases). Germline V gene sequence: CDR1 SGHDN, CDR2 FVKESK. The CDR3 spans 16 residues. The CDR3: CASTQSPGTPNTEAFF. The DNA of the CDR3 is TGTGCCAGCACCCAAAGCCCCGGGACACCGAACACTGAAGCTTTCTTT. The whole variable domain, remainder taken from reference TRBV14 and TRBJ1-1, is EAGVTQFPSHSVIEKGQTVTLRCDPISGHDNLYWYRRVMGKEIKFLLHFVKESKQDESGMPNNRFLAERTGGTYSTLKVQPAELEDSGVYFCASTQSPGTPNTEAFFGQGTRLTVV.

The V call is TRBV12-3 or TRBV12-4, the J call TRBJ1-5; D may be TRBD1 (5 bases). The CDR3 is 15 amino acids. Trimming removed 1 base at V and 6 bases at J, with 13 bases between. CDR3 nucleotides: TGTGCCAGCAGTTTAGGGGGGGATCCCGCTCAGCCCCAGCATTTT. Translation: CASSLGGDPAQPQHF.

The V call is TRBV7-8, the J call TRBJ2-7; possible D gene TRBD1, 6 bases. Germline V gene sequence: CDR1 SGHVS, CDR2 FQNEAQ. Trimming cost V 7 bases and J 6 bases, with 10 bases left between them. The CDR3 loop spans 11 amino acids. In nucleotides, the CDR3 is TGTGCCAGCACCCCGACAGGCGAGCAGTACTTC. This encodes CASTPTGEQYF.

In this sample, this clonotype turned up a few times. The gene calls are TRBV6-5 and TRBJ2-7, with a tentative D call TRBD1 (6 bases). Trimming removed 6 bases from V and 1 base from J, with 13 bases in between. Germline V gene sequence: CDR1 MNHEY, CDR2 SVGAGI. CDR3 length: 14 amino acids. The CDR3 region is CASSPQGWSYEQYF. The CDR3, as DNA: TGTGCCAGCAGCCCACAGGGTTGGTCCTACGAGCAGTACTTC.

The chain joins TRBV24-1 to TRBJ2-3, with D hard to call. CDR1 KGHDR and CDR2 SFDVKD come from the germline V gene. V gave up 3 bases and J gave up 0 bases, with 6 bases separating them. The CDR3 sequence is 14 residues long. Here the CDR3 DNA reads TGTGCCACCAGTGATGGGCCCAGCACAGATACGCAGTATTTT. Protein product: CATSDGPSTDTQYF.

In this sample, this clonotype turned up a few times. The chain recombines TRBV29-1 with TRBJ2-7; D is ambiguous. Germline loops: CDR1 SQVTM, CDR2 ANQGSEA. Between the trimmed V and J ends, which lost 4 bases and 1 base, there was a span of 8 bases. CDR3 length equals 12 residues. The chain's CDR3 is CSVVAGSYEQYF. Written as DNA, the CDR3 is TGCAGCGTTGTAGCAGGTTCCTACGAGCAGTACTTC.

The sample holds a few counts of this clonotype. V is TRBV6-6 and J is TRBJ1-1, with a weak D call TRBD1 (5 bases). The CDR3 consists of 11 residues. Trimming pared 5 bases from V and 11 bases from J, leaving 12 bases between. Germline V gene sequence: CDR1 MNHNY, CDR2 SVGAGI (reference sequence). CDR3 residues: CASSRTGDAFF. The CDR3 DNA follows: TGTGCCAGCAGTAGGACGGGGGATGCTTTCTTT.